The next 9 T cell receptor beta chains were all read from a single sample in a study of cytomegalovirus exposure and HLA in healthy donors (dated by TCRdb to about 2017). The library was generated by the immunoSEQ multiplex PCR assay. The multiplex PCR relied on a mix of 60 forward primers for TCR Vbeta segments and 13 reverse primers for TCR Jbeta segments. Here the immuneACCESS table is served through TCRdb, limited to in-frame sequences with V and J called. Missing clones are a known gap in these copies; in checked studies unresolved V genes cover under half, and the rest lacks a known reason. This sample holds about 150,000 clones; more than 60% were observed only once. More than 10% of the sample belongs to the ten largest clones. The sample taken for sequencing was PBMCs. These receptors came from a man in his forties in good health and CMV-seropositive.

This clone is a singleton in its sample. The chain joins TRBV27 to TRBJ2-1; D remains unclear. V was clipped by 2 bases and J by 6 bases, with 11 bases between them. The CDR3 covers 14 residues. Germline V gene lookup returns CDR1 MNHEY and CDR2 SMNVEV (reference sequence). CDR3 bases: TGTGCCAGCAGTTTACAACAGTTAGGCAATGAGCAGTTCTTC. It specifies CASSLQQLGNEQFF.

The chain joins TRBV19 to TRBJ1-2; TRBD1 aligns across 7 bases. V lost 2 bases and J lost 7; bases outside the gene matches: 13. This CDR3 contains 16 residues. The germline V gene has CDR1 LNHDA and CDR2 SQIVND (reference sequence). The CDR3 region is CASSISPTSTGFGYTF. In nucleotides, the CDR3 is TGTGCCAGTAGTATATCCCCCACCTCGACAGGGTTTGGCTACACCTTC.

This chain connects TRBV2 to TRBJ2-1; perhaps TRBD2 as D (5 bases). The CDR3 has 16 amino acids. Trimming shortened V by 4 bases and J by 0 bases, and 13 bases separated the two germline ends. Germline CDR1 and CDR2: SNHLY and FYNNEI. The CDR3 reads CASSAPERSSYNEQFF. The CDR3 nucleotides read TGTGCCAGCAGTGCCCCCGAGCGGAGCTCCTACAATGAGCAGTTCTTC.

CDR3 sequence reads: CASSLQGLGSNTEAFF. DNA of the CDR3: TGCGCCAGCAGCCTACAGGGTTTGGGGTCGAACACTGAAGCTTTCTTT. This chain links TRBV5-1 with TRBJ1-1; TRBD1 is a possible D gene (6 bases). Germline loops: CDR1 SGHRS, CDR2 YFSETQ. V was shortened by 4 bases and J by 1 base, with 17 bases between the two germline ends. The CDR3 consists of 16 residues. The full variable domain, in which reference TRBV5-1 and TRBJ1-1 provide the parts outside the CDR3, is KAGVTQTPRYLIKTRGQQVTLSCSPISGHRSVSWYQQTPGQGLQFLFEYFSETQRNKGNFPGRFSGRQFSNSRSEMNVSTLELGDSALYLCASSLQGLGSNTEAFFGQGTRLTVV.

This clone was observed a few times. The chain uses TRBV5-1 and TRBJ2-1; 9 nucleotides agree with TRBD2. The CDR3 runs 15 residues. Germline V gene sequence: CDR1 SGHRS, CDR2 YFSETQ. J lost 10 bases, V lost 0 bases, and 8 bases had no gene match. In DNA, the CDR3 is TGCGCCAGCAGCTTGGGGTTAGCGGGAGAACAGGAGCAGTTCTTC. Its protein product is CASSLGLAGEQEQFF.

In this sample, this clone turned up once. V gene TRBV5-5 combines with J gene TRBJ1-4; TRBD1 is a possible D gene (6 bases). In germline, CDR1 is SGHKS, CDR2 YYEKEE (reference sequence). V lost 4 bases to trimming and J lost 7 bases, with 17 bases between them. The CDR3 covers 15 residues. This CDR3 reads CASSVEGGLGEKLFF. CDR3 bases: TGTGCCAGCAGCGTTGAAGGGGGTCTGGGTGAAAAACTGTTTTTT.

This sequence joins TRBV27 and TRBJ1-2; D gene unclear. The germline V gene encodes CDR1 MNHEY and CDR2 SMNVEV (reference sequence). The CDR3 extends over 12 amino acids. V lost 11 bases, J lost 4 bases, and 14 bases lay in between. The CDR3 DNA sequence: TGTGCCCCCACCCCGGGGTCCTATGGCTACACCTTC. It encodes CAPTPGSYGYTF.

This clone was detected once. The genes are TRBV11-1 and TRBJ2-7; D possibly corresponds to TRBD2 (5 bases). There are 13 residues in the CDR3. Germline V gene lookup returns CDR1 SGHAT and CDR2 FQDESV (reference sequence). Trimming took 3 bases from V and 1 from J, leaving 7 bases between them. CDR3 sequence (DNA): TGTGCCAGCAGCTTGGCGGGTTCCTACGAGCAGTACTTC. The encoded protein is CASSLAGSYEQYF. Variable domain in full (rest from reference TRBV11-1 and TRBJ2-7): EAEVAQSPRYKITEKSQAVAFWCDPISGHATLYWYRQILGQGPELLVQFQDESVVDDSQLPKDRFSAERLKGVDSTLKIQPAELGDSAMYLCASSLAGSYEQYFGPGTRLTVT.

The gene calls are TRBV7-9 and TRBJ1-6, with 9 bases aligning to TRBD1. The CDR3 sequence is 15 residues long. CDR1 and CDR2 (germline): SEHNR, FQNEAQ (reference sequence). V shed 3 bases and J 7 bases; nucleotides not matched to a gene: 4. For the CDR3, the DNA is TGTGCCAGCAGCTTGGGGACAGGGCCAAATTCACCCCTCCACTTT. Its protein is CASSLGTGPNSPLHF.